Following are 10 T cell receptor beta chains from one sample sequenced in a study of early T cells in non-severe SARS-CoV-2 infection. A single record per CDR3 protein comes from TCRdb applying MiXCR to the 5' RACE reads. Counted here are 35,000 to 40,000 distinct CDR3 sequences, 8% to 10% occurring once; the ten biggest clones make up roughly 12%. The sequencing input was whole blood. These receptors originate from an adult who was a healthcare worker with PCR-confirmed SARS-CoV-2 infection or an uninfected control (not recorded which).

This clonotype was picked up many times. The J gene is TRBJ2-3, the V gene TRBV11-2; perhaps TRBD2 as D (5 bases). CDR3 size: 13 residues. The V gene's germline CDR1 is SGHAT and CDR2 FQNNGV. V lost 3 bases to trimming and J lost 3 bases, with 7 bases between them. The CDR3 here is CASSFGNTDTQYF. The CDR3, as DNA: TGTGCCAGCAGCTTCGGGAATACAGATACGCAGTATTTT.

There are many counts of this clonotype. The rearrangement uses TRBV20-1 and TRBJ1-1; D is undetermined. Trimming removed 6 bases at V and 11 bases at J, with 22 bases between. CDR3 length equals 13 residues. Germline V gene data show CDR1 as DFQATT and CDR2 as SNEGSKA (reference sequence). This CDR3 is CSASPDAAINAFF. In nucleotides, the CDR3 is TGCAGTGCGTCCCCGGACGCTGCTATCAATGCTTTCTTT.

Ten or more counts support this clonotype. The rearrangement uses TRBV7-2 and TRBJ2-3, with D unresolved. Per the germline V gene, CDR1 is SGHTA and CDR2 is FQGNSA. CDR3 length: 12 residues. Trimming took off 1 base at V and 9 bases at J, with 8 bases between the two ends. The DNA of the CDR3 is TGTGCCAGCAGCTTAGAAAGCCCCACGCAGTATTTT. Translation gives CASSLESPTQYF.

As for this clonotype: A single base separates this from a much larger clone, so it may be a read error. This sequence joins TRBV29-1 and TRBJ2-3; D might be TRBD1 (6 bases). V was shortened by 6 bases and J by 8 bases, with 12 bases between the two germline ends. Germline CDR1 and CDR2: SQVTM and ANQGSEA. The CDR3 is made up of 11 amino acids. This CDR3 is CSVGALGTQYF. The CDR3 nucleotides read TGCAGCGTGGGGGCTCTAGGTACGCAGTATTTT.

The sample holds many counts of this clonotype. The chain carries TRBV5-6 and TRBJ1-4; no firm D call. Germline lookup yields CDR1 SGHDT and CDR2 YYEEEE. V was cut by 0 bases and J by 2 bases, with 8 bases left in between. CDR3 length: 15 residues. The CDR3 spells CASSLAGRTNEKLFF. DNA of the CDR3: TGTGCCAGCAGCTTGGCAGGCCGGACTAATGAAAAACTGTTTTTT.

The sample holds many counts of this clonotype. The chain combines TRBV20-1 with TRBJ1-1; 9 bases agree with TRBD1. Germline V CDR1 and CDR2: DFQATT, SNEGSKA (reference sequence). The length of the CDR3 is 12 residues. Unmatched junction bases numbered 3, after V lost 4 bases and J lost 6 bases. The CDR3 is CSATRTGAEAFF. The CDR3 DNA is TGCAGTGCTACGAGGACAGGGGCTGAAGCTTTCTTT.

The chain is built from TRBV12-3 or TRBV12-4 and TRBJ2-7, with 10 bases aligning to TRBD1. There are 12 residues in the CDR3. Unmatched junction bases numbered 5, after V lost 3 bases and J lost 12 bases. DNA for the CDR3: TGTGCCAGCAGTTTTGGGACAGGGGAGGGGTACTTC. It encodes CASSFGTGEGYF.

In its sample, this clonotype was seen many times. The V and J genes are TRBV5-1 and TRBJ1-3; a possible D gene is TRBD1 (5 bases). Deletions cut 1 base from V and 4 bases from J, with 12 bases between. CDR1 and CDR2 (germline): SGHRS, YFSETQ. This CDR3 has 15 amino acids. The CDR3 DNA sequence: TGCGCCAGCAGCTTGCAGGGAACGGACGGAAACACCATATATTTT. This gives the protein CASSLQGTDGNTIYF.

This clonotype occurred many times. This chain connects TRBV5-1 to TRBJ2-5; D remains ambiguous. Germline values: CDR1 SGHRS, CDR2 YFSETQ. Trimming took off 1 base at V and 3 bases at J, with 10 bases between the two ends. The CDR3 extends over 14 amino acids. The CDR3 DNA reads TGCGCCAGCAGCTTGTTCCCCTCCGAAGAGACCCAGTACTTC. Translation gives CASSLFPSEETQYF.

This clonotype was detected many times. The J gene is TRBJ2-3, the V gene TRBV5-5; TRBD2 aligns across 7 bases. This CDR3 contains 15 residues. With 4 bases clipped from V and 1 base from J, the junction kept 6 bases outside the gene matches. CDR1 is SGHKS and CDR2 is YYEKEE in the germline V gene (reference sequence). The CDR3 here is CASSETSSRTDTQYF. In DNA, the CDR3 is TGTGCCAGCAGCGAGACTAGCTCCCGCACAGATACGCAGTATTTT.